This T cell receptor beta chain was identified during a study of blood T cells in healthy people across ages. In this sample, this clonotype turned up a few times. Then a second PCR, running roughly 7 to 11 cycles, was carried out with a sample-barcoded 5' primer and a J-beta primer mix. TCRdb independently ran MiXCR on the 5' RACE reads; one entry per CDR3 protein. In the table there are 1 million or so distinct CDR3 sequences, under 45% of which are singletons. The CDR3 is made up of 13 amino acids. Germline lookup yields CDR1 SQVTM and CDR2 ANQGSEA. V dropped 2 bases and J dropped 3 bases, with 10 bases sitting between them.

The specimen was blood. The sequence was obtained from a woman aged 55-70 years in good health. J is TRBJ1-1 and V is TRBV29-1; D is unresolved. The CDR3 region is CSVEMGEDTEAFF. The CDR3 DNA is TGCAGCGTTGAAATGGGCGAGGACACTGAAGCTTTCTTT.